This is a list of T cell receptor beta chains from one sample in a study of shared clonotypes between healthy human individuals. Only in-frame clones appear in the TCRdb table, and some are missing; sequencing was by immunoSEQ multiplex PCR. The table lists about 530,000 clones, approximately 79% of them singletons, with around 13% in the top ten. Sequencing was done on a sample of PBMCs. The receptor set was obtained from a woman aged 40-49 years in good health. Some clones in this sample may be carry-over from other donors' samples. Both conserved end residues are part of each CDR3. A D gene is named only where the DNA matches it firmly. Expanded clones are given a class, and other clones once, few, many or no size at all.

D gene: NA
clone size: few
V gene: TRBV2
J gene: TRBJ2-1
CDR3 DNA: TGTGCCAGCAGTGAACGGGACGGTCACAATGAGCAGTTCTTC
CDR3 protein: CASSERDGHNEQFF

D gene: TRBD1
clone size: NA
V gene: TRBV4-3
J gene: TRBJ2-7
CDR3 DNA: TGCGCCAGCAGCCAAGCGACAGGGGCCTCCTACGAGCAGTACTTC
CDR3 protein: CASSQATGASYEQYF

D gene: NA
clone size: NA
V gene: TRBV14
J gene: TRBJ1-2
CDR3 DNA: TGTGCCAGCAGCCAAGATCGAATGGGAAACTATGGCTACACCTTC
CDR3 protein: CASSQDRMGNYGYTF

D gene: TRBD2
clone size: NA
V gene: TRBV7-8
J gene: TRBJ2-7
CDR3 DNA: TGTGCCAGCAGCTTAGAACTAGCGACCTCCTACGAGCAGTACTTC
CDR3 protein: CASSLELATSYEQYF

D gene: TRBD1
clone size: NA
V gene: TRBV7-3
J gene: TRBJ2-1
CDR3 DNA: TGTGCCAGCAGCTTAACTCCGGGACAGGGGCGTAGGAATGAGCAGTTCTTC
CDR3 protein: CASSLTPGQGRRNEQFF

D gene: NA
clone size: NA
V gene: TRBV28
J gene: TRBJ1-2
CDR3 DNA: TGTGCCAGCACTGGGGCAGGGGCTAACTATGGCTACACCTTC
CDR3 protein: CASTGAGANYGYTF

D gene: TRBD2
clone size: once
V gene: TRBV7-2
J gene: TRBJ2-5
CDR3 DNA: TGTGCCAGCAGCTTAAATACGGGAGGGGGAGAGACCCAGTACTTC
CDR3 protein: CASSLNTGGGETQYF

D gene: TRBD2
clone size: NA
V gene: TRBV2
J gene: TRBJ2-7
CDR3 DNA: TGTGCCACACCCGGGGCTACCGGGAGGTACTACGAGCAGTACTTC
CDR3 protein: CATPGATGRYYEQYF

D gene: TRBD2
clone size: NA
V gene: TRBV7-9
J gene: TRBJ2-1
CDR3 DNA: TGTGCCAGCAGCCCGAGACTAGCGGGAGGGCCTTCCAATGAGCAGTTCTTC
CDR3 protein: CASSPRLAGGPSNEQFF

D gene: NA
clone size: few
V gene: TRBV27
J gene: TRBJ2-1
CDR3 DNA: TGTGCCAGCAGTATCCAATCCCCTCTAGCGCCCTACTACAATGAGCAGTTCTTC
CDR3 protein: CASSIQSPLAPYYNEQFF

D gene: NA
clone size: NA
V gene: TRBV5-6
J gene: TRBJ2-1
CDR3 DNA: TGTGCCAGCAGCTTACGGAGCGGCTCATACAATGAGCAGTTCTTC
CDR3 protein: CASSLRSGSYNEQFF

D gene: NA
clone size: NA
V gene: TRBV5-1
J gene: TRBJ1-1
CDR3 DNA: TGCGCCAGCAGCTTGGGCGCAGGGGCGAACACTGAAGCTTTCTTT
CDR3 protein: CASSLGAGANTEAFF

D gene: NA
clone size: NA
V gene: TRBV5-1
J gene: TRBJ1-2
CDR3 DNA: TGCGCCAGCAGCTTGCAGGGGTCGACTGACTATGGCTACACCTTC
CDR3 protein: CASSLQGSTDYGYTF

D gene: TRBD2
clone size: NA
V gene: TRBV5-1
J gene: TRBJ2-3
CDR3 DNA: TGCGCCAGCAGCTTGGGACTAGCCACAGATACGCAGTATTTT
CDR3 protein: CASSLGLATDTQYF

D gene: NA
clone size: once
V gene: TRBV7-9
J gene: TRBJ2-1
CDR3 DNA: TGTGCCAGCAGCTCAGTCCACCGGGGAAGTGAGCAGTTCTTC
CDR3 protein: CASSSVHRGSEQFF

D gene: TRBD1
clone size: NA
V gene: TRBV29-1
J gene: TRBJ1-2
CDR3 DNA: TGCAGCGGAGGGAACAGGGGATACTATGGCTACACCTTC
CDR3 protein: CSGGNRGYYGYTF